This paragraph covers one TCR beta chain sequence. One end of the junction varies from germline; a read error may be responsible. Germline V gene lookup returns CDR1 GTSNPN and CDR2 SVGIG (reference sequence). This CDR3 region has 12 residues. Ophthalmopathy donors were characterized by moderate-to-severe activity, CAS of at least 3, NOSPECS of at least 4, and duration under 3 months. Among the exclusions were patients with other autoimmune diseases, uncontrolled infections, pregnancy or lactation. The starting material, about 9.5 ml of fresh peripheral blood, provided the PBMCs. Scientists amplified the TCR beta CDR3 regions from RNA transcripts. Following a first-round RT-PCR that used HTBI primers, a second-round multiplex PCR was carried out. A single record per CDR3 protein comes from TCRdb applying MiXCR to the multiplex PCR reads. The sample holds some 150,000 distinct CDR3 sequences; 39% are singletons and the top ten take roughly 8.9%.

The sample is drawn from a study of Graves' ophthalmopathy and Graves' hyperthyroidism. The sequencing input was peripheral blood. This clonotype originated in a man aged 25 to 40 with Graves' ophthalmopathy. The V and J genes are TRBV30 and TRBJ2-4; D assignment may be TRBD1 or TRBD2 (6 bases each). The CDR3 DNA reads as TGTGCCCGGAGGGGGGCGGGAAACATTCAGTACTTC. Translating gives CARRGAGNIQYF.